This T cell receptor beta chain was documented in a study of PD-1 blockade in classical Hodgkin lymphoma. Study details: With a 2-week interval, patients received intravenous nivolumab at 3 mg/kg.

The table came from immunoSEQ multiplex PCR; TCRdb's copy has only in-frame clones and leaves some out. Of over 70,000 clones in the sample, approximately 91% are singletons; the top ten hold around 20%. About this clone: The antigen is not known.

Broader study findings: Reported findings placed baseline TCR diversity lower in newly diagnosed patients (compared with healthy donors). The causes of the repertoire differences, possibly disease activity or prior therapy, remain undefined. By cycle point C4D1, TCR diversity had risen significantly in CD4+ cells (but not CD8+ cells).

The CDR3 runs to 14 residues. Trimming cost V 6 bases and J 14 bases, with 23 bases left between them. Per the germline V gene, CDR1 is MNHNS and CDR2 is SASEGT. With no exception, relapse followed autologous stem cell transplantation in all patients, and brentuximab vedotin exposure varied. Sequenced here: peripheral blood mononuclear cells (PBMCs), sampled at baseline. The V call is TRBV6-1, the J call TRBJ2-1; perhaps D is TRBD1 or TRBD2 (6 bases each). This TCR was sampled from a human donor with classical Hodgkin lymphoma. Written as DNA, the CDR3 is TGTGCCAGCAGCGACATCCCTGAGGGGGGAACCAAGTTCTTC. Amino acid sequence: CASSDIPEGGTKFF.